The 18 T cell receptor beta chains below were found in one sample sequenced in a study of blood T cell repertoires in COVID-19. TCRdb keeps only in-frame clones here, not all; method: immunoSEQ multiplex PCR. This table has roughly 200,000 clones, 84% appearing once. Sequenced material: peripheral blood. Receptor source: a woman between 70 and 85 years old with active or convalescent COVID-19.

The chain joins TRBV9 to TRBJ2-7; no firm D call. The V end was cut by 2 bases, the J end by 3 bases, with 9 bases between. This CDR3 region has 13 residues. Germline assignment: CDR1 SGDLS and CDR2 YYNGEE. This chain's CDR3 is CASSVLSGYEQYF. CDR3 nucleotide sequence: TGTGCCAGCAGCGTCCTATCAGGCTACGAGCAGTACTTC. Using reference TRBV9 and TRBJ2-7 for the parts outside the CDR3, the full variable domain is DSGVTQTPKHLITATGQRVTLRCSPRSGDLSVYWYQQSLDQGLQFLIQYYNGEERAKGNILERFSAQQFPDLHSELNLSSLELGDSALYFCASSVLSGYEQYFGPGTRLTVT.

This chain uses TRBV3-1 (or the pseudogene TRBV3-2) with TRBJ2-3, with a weak D call TRBD2 (6 bases). There are 22 residues in the CDR3. Trimming shortened V by 7 bases and J by 2 bases, and 37 bases separated the two germline ends. Per germline, CDR1 LGHDT and CDR2 YNNKEL (reference sequence). CDR3 region: CASIYKREPQHPGGENTDTQYF. Here the CDR3 DNA reads TGTGCCAGCATCTATAAGAGGGAACCCCAGCATCCGGGCGGGGAGAACACAGATACGCAGTATTTT.

The chain uses TRBV5-1 and TRBJ2-7; D perhaps matches TRBD2 (6 bases). The CDR3 totals 16 residues. Germline CDR1 is SGHRS and CDR2 is YFSETQ. V dropped 2 bases and J dropped 7 bases, with 22 bases sitting between them. The CDR3 reads CASSLPGLGGTGEQYF. In nucleotides, the CDR3 is TGCGCCAGCAGCTTACCCGGACTTGGAGGGACTGGAGAGCAGTACTTC.

V usage is TRBV5-1 and J usage is TRBJ1-1, with D perhaps matching TRBD1 (5 bases). There are 13 residues in the CDR3. CDR1 SGHRS and CDR2 YFSETQ come from the germline V gene. The V and J ends lost 3 bases and 4 bases respectively, with 10 bases between them. The CDR3 spells CASSSQGITEAFF. In nucleotides, the CDR3 is TGCGCCAGCAGCTCCCAGGGAATCACTGAAGCTTTCTTT.

This chain links TRBV9 with TRBJ2-3; 7 nucleotides align to TRBD2. Germline CDR1 is SGDLS and CDR2 is YYNGEE. The CDR3 length is 15 residues. Trimming removed 7 bases from V and 2 bases from J; junction bases left unmatched: 10. CDR3: CASGRGRLNTDTQYF. The CDR3 nucleotides are TGTGCCAGCGGGAGGGGACGGCTTAACACAGATACGCAGTATTTT. Combining the CDR3 with reference TRBV9 and TRBJ2-3 gives the whole variable domain DSGVTQTPKHLITATGQRVTLRCSPRSGDLSVYWYQQSLDQGLQFLIQYYNGEERAKGNILERFSAQQFPDLHSELNLSSLELGDSALYFCASGRGRLNTDTQYFGPGTRLTVL.

The J gene is TRBJ2-1, the V gene TRBV15, with 8 bases identical to TRBD2. The CDR3 totals 13 residues. V gave up 0 bases and J gave up 10 bases; unmatched junction bases: 2. Germline loops: CDR1 LNHNV, CDR2 YYDKDF (reference sequence). DNA of the CDR3: TGTGCCACCAGCAGAGACCGCGGGAGGGAGCAGTTCTTC. It yields the protein CATSRDRGREQFF.

Here the CDR3 reads CASSFVEGNEQFF. CDR3 DNA sequence: TGTGCCAGCAGTTTCGTGGAGGGAAATGAGCAGTTCTTC. The chain recombines TRBV27 with TRBJ2-1, with D perhaps TRBD2 (6 bases). Trimming took off 3 bases at V and 7 bases at J, with 10 bases between the two ends. Germline values: CDR1 MNHEY, CDR2 SMNVEV (reference sequence). The CDR3 covers 13 residues.

The V and J genes are TRBV29-1 and TRBJ1-1; D perhaps matches TRBD1 (5 bases). The V end was cut by 6 bases, the J end by 0 bases, with 14 bases between. The CDR3 totals 14 residues. Germline V CDR1 and CDR2: SQVTM, ANQGSEA. The CDR3, as DNA: TGCAGCGTGAGGCAGACAGTGATGAACACTGAAGCTTTCTTT. This encodes CSVRQTVMNTEAFF. The full variable domain, in which reference TRBV29-1 and TRBJ1-1 provide the parts outside the CDR3, is SAVISQKPSRDICQRGTSLTIQCQVDSQVTMMFWYRQQPGQSLTLIATANQGSEATYESGFVIDKFPISRPNLTFSTLTVSNMSPEDSSIYLCSVRQTVMNTEAFFGQGTRLTVV.

The genes are TRBV4-1 and TRBJ2-3; 11 bases are a match to TRBD2. The V segment lost 1 base and the J segment 0 bases; nucleotides outside the gene matches: 9. Germline values: CDR1 MGHRA, CDR2 YSYEKL. The CDR3 is 19 residues long. CDR3 amino acids: CASSQVGLAEPRSTDTQYF. CDR3 nucleotide sequence: TGCGCCAGCAGCCAAGTGGGACTAGCGGAACCTCGAAGCACAGATACGCAGTATTTT.

This clone is a singleton in its sample. CDR3 sequence: CASSTSGTDYGYTF. In DNA, the CDR3 is TGTGCCAGTAGTACCTCCGGGACAGACTATGGCTACACCTTC. This chain joins TRBV19 and TRBJ1-2; TRBD1 matches 7 bases. V was clipped by 4 bases and J by 3 bases; unmatched bases: 5. The CDR3 sequence is 14 residues long. The germline gives CDR1 LNHDA, CDR2 SQIVND (reference sequence).

The rearrangement links TRBV6-5 to TRBJ2-7, with TRBD2 as a possible D gene (5 bases). The V gene lost 6 bases and the J gene lost 3 bases, with 9 bases spanning the gap. Germline V CDR1 and CDR2: MNHEY, SVGAGI. The CDR3 has 12 amino acids. The CDR3 spells CASRGLGYEQYF. CDR3 in DNA: TGTGCCAGCAGAGGACTCGGCTACGAGCAGTACTTC.

The J gene is TRBJ1-4, the V gene TRBV4-1, with 7 bases matching TRBD1. CDR3 length: 19 residues. Trimming cost V 0 bases and J 2 bases; bases outside gene matches: 12. CDR1 and CDR2 (germline): MGHRA, YSYEKL. In DNA form, the CDR3 reads TGCGCCAGCAGCCAAGATCCCGACAGGGTGGTCGGGACTAATGAAAAACTGTTTTTT. Amino acids: CASSQDPDRVVGTNEKLFF.

The chain carries TRBV7-9 and TRBJ1-2, with 11 bases matching TRBD1. There are 15 residues in the CDR3. Germline V gives CDR1 SEHNR, CDR2 FQNEAQ (reference sequence). Trimming at V came to 2 bases and at J to 7 bases, leaving 6 bases not matched to a gene. The DNA for the CDR3 is TGTGCCAGCAGCTTACTCGGACAGGGGGCGGGTGGCTACACCTTC. Residues: CASSLLGQGAGGYTF.

CDR3 bases: TGTGCCAGCAGTTCTGAGGGAGCGGCGACCCAGTACTTC. Amino acids: CASSSEGAATQYF. The rearrangement uses TRBV12-3 or TRBV12-4 and TRBJ2-5; D possibly corresponds to TRBD2 (5 bases). The CDR3 loop spans 13 amino acids. Trimming pared 4 bases from V and 7 bases from J, leaving 13 bases between.

This chain connects TRBV27 to TRBJ2-1, with TRBD2 matching over 7 bases. The CDR3 sequence is 13 residues long. Losses at the gene ends were 5 bases for V and 8 bases for J; bases not matched to a gene: 6. Germline lookup yields CDR1 MNHEY and CDR2 SMNVEV (reference sequence). In DNA form, the CDR3 reads TGTGCCAGCAGTCGATTTACTAGCGATGAGCAGTTCTTC. It translates to CASSRFTSDEQFF.

This clone was counted only a few times. The J gene is TRBJ2-7, the V gene TRBV27; D uncertain. Trimming shortened V by 3 bases and J by 3 bases, and 15 bases separated the two germline ends. CDR3 size: 15 residues. Germline-derived CDR1 and CDR2 are MNHEY and SMNVEV (reference sequence). The CDR3, as DNA: TGTGCCAGCAGTTTGGGTAGTAGGAGAGGCTACGAGCAGTACTTC. This gives the protein CASSLGSRRGYEQYF.

The V gene is TRBV25-1, the J gene TRBJ2-7, with D possibly being TRBD1 (6 bases). Between the trimmed V and J ends, which lost 2 bases and 1 base, there was a span of 9 bases. Germline lookup yields CDR1 MGHDK and CDR2 SYGVNS. The CDR3 is 14 amino acids. The DNA for the CDR3 is TGTGCCAGCAGTGAAATAGGGACATCCTACGAGCAGTACTTC. Its translation is CASSEIGTSYEQYF.

The J gene is TRBJ2-7, the V gene TRBV30, with D perhaps matching TRBD1 (5 bases). The germline V and J ends were trimmed by 3 bases and 8 bases, with 14 bases remaining between them. The CDR3 covers 12 residues. Germline assignment: CDR1 GTSNPN and CDR2 SVGIG (reference sequence). The CDR3 DNA follows: TGTGCCTGGAGCCAGGGTGCGATAAAGCAGTACTTC. Its protein product is CAWSQGAIKQYF.